The 8 T cell receptor beta chains below were found in one sample sequenced in a study of blood T cell repertoires in COVID-19. Sequencing was performed with immunoSEQ multiplex PCR; in TCRdb, only in-frame clones are kept and a portion is missing. The table lists 150,000 to 200,000 clones, about 86% of them singletons. The sample comprised peripheral blood. The source is a woman at least 80 years old in a cohort sampled during active or convalescent COVID-19.

The rearrangement joins TRBV24-1 to TRBJ1-5; D might be TRBD1 (6 bases). Germline V gives CDR1 KGHDR, CDR2 SFDVKD. Deletions cut 5 bases from V and 5 bases from J, with 12 bases between. This CDR3 contains 14 residues. The chain's CDR3 is CATSGTGSHQPQHF. The CDR3 coding sequence is TGTGCCACCAGTGGAACAGGGTCTCATCAGCCCCAGCATTTT.

This chain connects TRBV9 to TRBJ1-1, with D possibly TRBD1 on 5 matching bases. The length of the CDR3 is 14 residues. CDR1 is SGDLS, CDR2 YYNGEE, per germline. Trimming stripped 0 bases from V and 6 bases from J, with 12 bases between. Written as DNA, the CDR3 is TGTGCCAGCAGCGTAGGTTGGCAGGGCCCTGAAGCTTTCTTT. Its protein product is CASSVGWQGPEAFF. Together with reference TRBV9 and TRBJ1-1, the CDR3 gives the full variable domain: DSGVTQTPKHLITATGQRVTLRCSPRSGDLSVYWYQQSLDQGLQFLIQYYNGEERAKGNILERFSAQQFPDLHSELNLSSLELGDSALYFCASSVGWQGPEAFFGQGTRLTVV.

This chain joins TRBV29-1 and TRBJ1-5; D uncertain. Germline CDR1 and CDR2: SQVTM and ANQGSEA. Trimming took 1 base from V and 2 from J, leaving 6 bases between them. This CDR3 has 13 residues. The CDR3 region has the DNA TGCAGCGTTGAAGGCGAAGGCAATCAGCCCCAGCATTTT. Its protein product is CSVEGEGNQPQHF.

The V gene is TRBV5-6, the J gene TRBJ2-7, with 7 bases lining up with TRBD1. The CDR3 is made up of 16 amino acids. Germline CDR1 and CDR2: SGHDT and YYEEEE. V dropped 0 bases and J dropped 0; count of bases not matched to a gene: 6. This CDR3 reads CASSLARQGSSYEQYV. CDR3 sequence (DNA): TGTGCCAGCAGCTTGGCTCGACAGGGAAGCTCCTACGAGCAGTACGTC.

The chain links TRBV25-1 to TRBJ2-5; 9 bases agree with TRBD1. The CDR3 totals 15 residues. Looked up from germline, CDR1 is MGHDK and CDR2 is SYGVNS. The J segment lost 3 bases and the V segment lost 5 bases, leaving 7 bases of the junction unmatched. The chain's CDR3 is CASSPGGQGKETQYF. CDR3 DNA: TGTGCCAGCAGTCCCGGTGGACAGGGGAAAGAGACCCAGTACTTC. Full variable domain (rest looked up from reference TRBV25-1 and TRBJ2-5): EADIYQTPRYLVIGTGKKITLECSQTMGHDKMYWYQQDPGMELHLIHYSYGVNSTEKGDLSSESTVSRIRTEHFPLTLESARPSHTSQYLCASSPGGQGKETQYFGPGTRLLVL.

This clone showed up just once. The chain recombines TRBV28 with TRBJ1-6; the D is unclear. This CDR3 region has 16 residues. Per germline, CDR1 MDHEN and CDR2 SYDVKM. V lost 5 bases, J lost 10 bases, and 21 bases lay in between. The CDR3 region has the DNA TGTGCCAGCAGTACGGTCGCCGGGAATCCAGTGTCACCCCTCCACTTT. It encodes CASSTVAGNPVSPLHF. The full variable domain, its missing parts supplied by reference TRBV28 and TRBJ1-6, is DVKVTQSSRYLVKRTGEKVFLECVQDMDHENMFWYRQDPGLGLRLIYFSYDVKMKEKGDIPEGYSVSREKKERFSLILESASTNQTSMYLCASSTVAGNPVSPLHFGNGTRLTVT.

This clone showed up just once. The chain joins TRBV29-1 to TRBJ2-1; no reliable D call. The CDR3 runs 14 residues. Germline V CDR1 and CDR2: SQVTM, ANQGSEA. The V end lost 1 base, the J end lost 7 bases, and 14 bases lay between the germline ends. As DNA, the CDR3 is TGCAGCGTTGAAGTCCCCAGACTTGTAAATGAGCAGTTCTTC. This codes for CSVEVPRLVNEQFF.

The genes are TRBV5-6 and TRBJ2-1; D gene unclear. Trimming cost V 0 bases and J 1 base, with 8 bases left between them. Germline V gene data show CDR1 as SGHDT and CDR2 as YYEEEE. This CDR3 comprises 15 residues. The CDR3 here is CASSLGARSYNEQFF. For the CDR3, the DNA is TGTGCCAGCAGCTTGGGAGCGAGGTCCTACAATGAGCAGTTCTTC.